Detailed here is one T cell receptor beta chain. This specimen comes from a study of blood T cell repertoires in COVID-19. Methods used by the authors: Amplification of reference gene primers was used by the study to estimate nucleated cell counts. Repertoires were generated with immunoSEQ multiplex PCR, while TCRdb's copy carries only in-frame clones and drops some. D and trimming were read from the DNA, whereas the V and J calls and clone size are those reported in that table. This sample yields roughly 250,000 clones, of which 82% are seen a single time; approximately 4.5% belongs to the top ten. Germline V gene lookup returns CDR1 SGHAT and CDR2 FQNNGV. This CDR3 has 14 residues. Trimming removed 0 bases at V and 10 bases at J, with 15 bases between.

The V and J genes are TRBV11-2 and TRBJ1-1, with D possibly matching TRBD1 (6 bases). The specimen was peripheral blood. The receptor was derived from a woman in her seventies with acute or convalescent COVID-19. CDR3 DNA sequence: TGTGCCAGCAGCTTAGATGGGGGCGGTGGAGTAGCTTTCTTT. It yields the protein CASSLDGGGGVAFF.